The rows below give T cell receptor beta chains drawn from one sample of a study of cytomegalovirus exposure and HLA in healthy donors. The repertoire was sequenced with immunoSEQ multiplex PCR; TCRdb's copy has only in-frame clones and lacks some. Found here are 110,000 or so clones, 70% to 85% of them singletons; the top ten hold about 9.9%. Sequenced sample: PBMCs. The receptor set was obtained from a woman aged 50 to 60 in good health and CMV-seropositive. Each CDR3 is given with its conserved first and last residue.

>TRBV29-1|TRBJ2-1
CSVESPGGTYNEQFF
>TRBV6-5|TRBJ2-7
CASSYDGLRSGEQYF
>TRBV18|-
CASSGLERGNYEQYF
>TRBV5-4|TRBJ2-5
CASSSGGLAAYQETQYF
>TRBV2|TRBJ1-3
CASSAQGAGNTIYF
>TRBV5-1|TRBJ2-2
CASSLEVAGGRGELFF
>TRBV5-1|TRBJ1-2
CASSPQSGPNGYTF
>TRBV19|TRBJ1-5
CASINMGAGDQPQHF
>TRBV7-2|TRBJ2-3
CASMGITDTQYF
>TRBV5-6|TRBJ1-5
CASSLGGGGQGPQHF
>TRBV27|TRBJ2-2
CASSWGVGTGELFF
>TRBV5-1|TRBJ1-3
CASSSAAGQGNTIYF
>TRBV7-3|TRBJ2-3
CASSSGTSRTDTQYF
>TRBV12-5|TRBJ1-5
CASGLSLQPQHF
>TRBV7-2|TRBJ2-2
CASSLGTTGTGTGELFF
>TRBV30|TRBJ2-3
CAWCTRGRTDTQYF
>TRBV7-2|TRBJ2-1
CASSSQLVEDEQFF
>TRBV28|TRBJ2-7
CASSGSSGSYEQYF
>TRBV19|TRBJ1-2
CASSRSWREDGYTF
>TRBV2|TRBJ1-1
CASSEDRVREAFF
>TRBV6-1|TRBJ2-3
CASEGLGDTQYF
>TRBV2|TRBJ2-1
CASQIIALAEMSDEQFF
>TRBV4-1|TRBJ1-2
CASSQDPTGSYGYTF